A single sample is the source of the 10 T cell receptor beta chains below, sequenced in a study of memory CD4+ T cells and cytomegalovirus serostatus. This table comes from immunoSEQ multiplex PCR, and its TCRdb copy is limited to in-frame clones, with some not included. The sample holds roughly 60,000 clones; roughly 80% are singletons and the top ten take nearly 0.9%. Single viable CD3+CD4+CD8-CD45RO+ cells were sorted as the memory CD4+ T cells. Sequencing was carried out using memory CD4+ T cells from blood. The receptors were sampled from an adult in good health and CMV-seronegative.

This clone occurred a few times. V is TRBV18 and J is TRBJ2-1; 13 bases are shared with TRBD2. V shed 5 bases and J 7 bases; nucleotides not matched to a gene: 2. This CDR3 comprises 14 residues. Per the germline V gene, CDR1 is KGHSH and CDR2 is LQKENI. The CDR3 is CASSGTSGDNEQFF. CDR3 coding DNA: TGTGCCAGCTCAGGGACTAGCGGGGATAATGAGCAGTTCTTC. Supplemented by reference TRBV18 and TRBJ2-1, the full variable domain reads NAGVMQNPRHLVRRRGQEARLRCSPMKGHSHVYWYRQLPEEGLKFMVYLQKENIIDESGMPKERFSAEFPKEGPSILRIQQVVRGDSAAYFCASSGTSGDNEQFFGPGTRLTVL.

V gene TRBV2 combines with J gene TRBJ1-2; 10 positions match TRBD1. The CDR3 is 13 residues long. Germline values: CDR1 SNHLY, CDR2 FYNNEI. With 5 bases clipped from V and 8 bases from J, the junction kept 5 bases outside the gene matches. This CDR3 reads CASSYGTGAGYTF. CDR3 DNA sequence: TGTGCCAGCAGTTACGGGACAGGGGCCGGCTACACCTTC.

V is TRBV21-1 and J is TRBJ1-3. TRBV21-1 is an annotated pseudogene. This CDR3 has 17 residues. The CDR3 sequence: CASSKFVGQSSGNTIYF. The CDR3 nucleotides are TGTGCCAGCAGCAAATTCGTAGGTCAAAGCTCTGGAAACACCATATATTTT.

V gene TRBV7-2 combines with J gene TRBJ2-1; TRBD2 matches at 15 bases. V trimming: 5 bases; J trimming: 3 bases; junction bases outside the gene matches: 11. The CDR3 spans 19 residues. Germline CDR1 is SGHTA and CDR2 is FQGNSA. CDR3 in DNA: TGTGCCAGCAGCCAACCCTCCGGGACTAGCGGGAGGTTCTACAATGAGCAGTTCTTC. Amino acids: CASSQPSGTSGRFYNEQFF.

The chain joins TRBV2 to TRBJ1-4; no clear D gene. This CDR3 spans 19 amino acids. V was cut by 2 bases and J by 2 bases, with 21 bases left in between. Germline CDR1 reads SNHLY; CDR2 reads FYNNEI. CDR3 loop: CASSEYGRGVFGTNEKLFF. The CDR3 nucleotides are TGTGCCAGCAGTGAATACGGACGCGGGGTTTTTGGGACTAATGAAAAACTGTTTTTT. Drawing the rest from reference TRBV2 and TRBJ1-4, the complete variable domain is EPEVTQTPSHQVTQMGQEVILRCVPISNHLYFYWYRQILGQKVEFLVSFYNNEISEKSEIFDDQFSVERPDGSNFTLKIRSTKLEDSAMYFCASSEYGRGVFGTNEKLFFGSGTQLSVL.

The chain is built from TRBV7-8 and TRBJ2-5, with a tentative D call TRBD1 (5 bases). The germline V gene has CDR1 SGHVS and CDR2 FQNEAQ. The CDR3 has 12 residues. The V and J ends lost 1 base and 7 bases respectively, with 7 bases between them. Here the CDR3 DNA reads TGTGCCAGCAGCTTAGGGGGCGGGACCCAGTACTTC. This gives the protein CASSLGGGTQYF.

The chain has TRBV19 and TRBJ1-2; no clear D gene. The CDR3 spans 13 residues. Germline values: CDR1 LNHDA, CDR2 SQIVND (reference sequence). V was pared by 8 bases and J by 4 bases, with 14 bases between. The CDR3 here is CASQSRESYGYTF. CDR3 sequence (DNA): TGTGCCAGTCAGTCCCGAGAGAGCTATGGCTACACCTTC.

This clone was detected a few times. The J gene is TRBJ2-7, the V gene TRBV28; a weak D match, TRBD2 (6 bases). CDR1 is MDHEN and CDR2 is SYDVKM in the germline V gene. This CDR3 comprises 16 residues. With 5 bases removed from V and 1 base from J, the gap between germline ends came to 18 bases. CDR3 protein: CASSAGMWGRSYEQYF. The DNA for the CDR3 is TGTGCCAGCAGTGCGGGGATGTGGGGCAGGTCCTACGAGCAGTACTTC.

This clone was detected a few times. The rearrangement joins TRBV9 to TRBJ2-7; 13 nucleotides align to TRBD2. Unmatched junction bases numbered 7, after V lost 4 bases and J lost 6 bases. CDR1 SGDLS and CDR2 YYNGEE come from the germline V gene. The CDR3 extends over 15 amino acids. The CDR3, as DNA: TGTGCCAGCAGCCCATCGGGACTAGCGGGGCGCGAGCAGTACTTC. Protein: CASSPSGLAGREQYF. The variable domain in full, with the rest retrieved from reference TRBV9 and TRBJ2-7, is DSGVTQTPKHLITATGQRVTLRCSPRSGDLSVYWYQQSLDQGLQFLIQYYNGEERAKGNILERFSAQQFPDLHSELNLSSLELGDSALYFCASSPSGLAGREQYFGPGTRLTVT.

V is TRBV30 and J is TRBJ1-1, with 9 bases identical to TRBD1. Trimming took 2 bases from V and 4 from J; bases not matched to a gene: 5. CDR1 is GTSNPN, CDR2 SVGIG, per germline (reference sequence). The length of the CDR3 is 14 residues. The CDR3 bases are TGTGCCTGGAGTTCCGGGACAGGGAGCACTGAAGCTTTCTTT. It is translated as CAWSSGTGSTEAFF. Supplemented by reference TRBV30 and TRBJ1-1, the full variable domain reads SQTIHQWPATLVQPVGSPLSLECTVEGTSNPNLYWYRQAAGRGLQLLFYSVGIGQISSEVPQNLSASRPQDRQFILSSKKLLLSDSGFYLCAWSSGTGSTEAFFGQGTRLTVV.